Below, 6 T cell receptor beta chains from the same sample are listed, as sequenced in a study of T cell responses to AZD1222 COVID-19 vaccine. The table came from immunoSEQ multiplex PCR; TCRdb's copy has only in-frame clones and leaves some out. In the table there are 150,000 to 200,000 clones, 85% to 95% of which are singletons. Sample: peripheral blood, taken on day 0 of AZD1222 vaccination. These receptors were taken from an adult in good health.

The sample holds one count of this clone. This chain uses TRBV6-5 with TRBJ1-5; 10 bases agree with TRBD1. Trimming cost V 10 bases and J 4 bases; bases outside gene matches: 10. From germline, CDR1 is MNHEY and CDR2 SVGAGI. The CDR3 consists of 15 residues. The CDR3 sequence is CATRYGTGANQPQHF. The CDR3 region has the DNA TGTGCCACCCGCTACGGGACAGGGGCAAATCAGCCCCAGCATTTT.

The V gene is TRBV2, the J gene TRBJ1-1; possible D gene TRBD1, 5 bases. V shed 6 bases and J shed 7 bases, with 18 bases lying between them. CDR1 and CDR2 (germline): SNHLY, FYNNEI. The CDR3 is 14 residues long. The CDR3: CASRTEGRSNEAFF. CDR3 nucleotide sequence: TGTGCCAGCAGGACGGAGGGACGGTCCAATGAAGCTTTCTTT.

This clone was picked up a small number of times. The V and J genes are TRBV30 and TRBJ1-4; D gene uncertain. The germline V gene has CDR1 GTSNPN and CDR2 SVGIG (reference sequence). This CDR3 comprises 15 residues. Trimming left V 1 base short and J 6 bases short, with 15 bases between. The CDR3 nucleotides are TGTGCCTGGAGTGCCGGACGAGACCAACATGAAAAACTGTTTTTT. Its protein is CAWSAGRDQHEKLFF.

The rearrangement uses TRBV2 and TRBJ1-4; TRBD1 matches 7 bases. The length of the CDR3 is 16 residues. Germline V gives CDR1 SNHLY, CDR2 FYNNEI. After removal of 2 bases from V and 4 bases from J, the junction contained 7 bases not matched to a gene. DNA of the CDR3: TGTGCCAGCAGTGAACAGTGGACAGGTCTTAATGAAAAACTGTTTTTT. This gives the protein CASSEQWTGLNEKLFF.

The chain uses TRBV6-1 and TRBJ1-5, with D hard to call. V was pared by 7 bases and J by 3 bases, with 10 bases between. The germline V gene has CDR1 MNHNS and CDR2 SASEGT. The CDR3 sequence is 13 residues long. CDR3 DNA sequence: TGTGCCAGCACCCAGGTGCCCAATCAGCCCCAGCATTTT. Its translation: CASTQVPNQPQHF.

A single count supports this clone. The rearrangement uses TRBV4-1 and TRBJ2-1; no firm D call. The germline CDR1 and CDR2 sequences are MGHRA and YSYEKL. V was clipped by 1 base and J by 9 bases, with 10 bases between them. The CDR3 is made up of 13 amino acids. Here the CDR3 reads CASSQGAYVEQFF. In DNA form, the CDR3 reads TGCGCCAGCAGCCAAGGGGCTTACGTTGAGCAGTTCTTC.